This TCR beta chain was captured in a study of T cell responses to AZD1222 COVID-19 vaccine. The germline V gene has CDR1 SEHNR and CDR2 FQNEAQ (reference sequence). This CDR3 spans 15 amino acids. The ends lost 1 base at V and 7 bases at J; junction bases unmatched: 10. TCRdb's copy holds only in-frame clones and misses some; the assay was immunoSEQ multiplex PCR. This table holds roughly 120,000 clones, 93% found once. The sequences come from peripheral blood, collected on day 0 of AZD1222 vaccination. This clonotype originated in an adult in good health. The chain is built from TRBV7-9 and TRBJ2-7; the match to TRBD1 covers 7 bases. The CDR3 loop is CASSLGQGAPREQYF. CDR3 nucleotides: TGTGCCAGCAGCTTAGGACAGGGTGCCCCTAGGGAGCAGTACTTC.